Listed below are T cell receptor beta chains from one sample, sequenced in a study of T cells in Graves' hyperthyroidism and ophthalmopathy. One entry per CDR3 protein, called by TCRdb with MiXCR from the multiplex PCR reads. The table shows almost 600,000 distinct CDR3 sequences, with about 15% occurring only once. The sequenced sample consisted of blood. Every receptor here comes from a woman aged 25-40 years with Graves' hyperthyroidism that later progressed to Graves' ophthalmopathy. The CDR3 runs from the conserved cysteine through the conserved F or W. The D gene is left open where the match is weak. Size is stated for part of the rows, as once, few or many counts, or as a class when the clone is expanded.

d_gene	j_gene	v_gene	abundance	CDR3nt	CDR3aa
-	TRBJ2-5	TRBV20-1	many	TGCAGTGCTATCAGAAGGGGGACCCAAACCCAGTACTTC	CSAIRRGTQTQYF
-	TRBJ2-5	TRBV5-1	few	TGCGCCAGCAGCTTGGTTACAGGGAGCGGGGAGACCCAGTACTTC	CASSLVTGSGETQYF
-	TRBJ2-3	TRBV5-1	many	TGCGCCAGCAGCTTGTACAGTTACCTCACAGATACGCAGTATTTT	CASSLYSYLTDTQYF
TRBD2	TRBJ2-7	TRBV30	-	TGTGCCTGGGGACTAGCGGGGTCCTACGAGCAGTACTTC	CAWGLAGSYEQYF
TRBD1	TRBJ2-7	TRBV9	-	TGTGCCAGCAGCGTAAGTCAGGGGGCCTACGAGCAGTACTTC	CASSVSQGAYEQYF
-	TRBJ2-7	TRBV2	-	TGTGCCAGCAGTGATAAGGGGCGGCGGAAACCCACCTACGAGCAGTACTTC	CASSDKGRRKPTYEQYF
-	TRBJ1-1	TRBV12-3/TRBV12-4	many	TGTGCCAGCAGTTTTGGGATAGCAGGTGGGTTGGCCACTGAAGCTTTCTTT	CASSFGIAGGLATEAFF
-	TRBJ2-1	TRBV5-1	-	TGCGCCAGCAGGATGGTCCAGGGCTCCTACAATGAGCAGTTCTTC	CASRMVQGSYNEQFF
-	TRBJ2-5	TRBV10-1	few	TGCGCCAGCAGCCGAGCTGGGACGGAGACCCAGTACTTC	CASSRAGTETQYF
-	TRBJ1-1	TRBV27	few	TGTGCCAGCAGTTTAGGGGGCAGGGGGAACACTGAAGCTTTCTTT	CASSLGGRGNTEAFF
-	TRBJ2-3	TRBV7-9	few	TGTGCCAGCAGCTTAGCGTGGGGACCCCAGCCAGATACGCAGTATTTT	CASSLAWGPQPDTQYF
-	TRBJ1-5	TRBV7-8	many	TGTGCCAGCAGCTTTCAGGGGTCAGGGGAGCCCCAGCATTTT	CASSFQGSGEPQHF
-	TRBJ2-1	TRBV4-1	few	TGCGCCAGCAGCCAAGGGGAGGGGGCGAGAAATGAGCAGTTCTTC	CASSQGEGARNEQFF